The clone carrying this T cell receptor (beta chain) was observed a few times. These data belong to a study of blood T cell repertoires in COVID-19. Study-wide background: Both acute and convalescent COVID-19 samples were obtained from the United States, Italy and Spain.

The study recruited people aged roughly 18 to 100 years across around 23 US areas. In assigning cohorts, the study relied on participant-reported clinical history. As originally analysed: Scientists estimated how many nucleated cells there were by amplifying reference gene primers. Sequenced by immunoSEQ multiplex PCR; TCRdb stores in-frame clones only, minus some. The V and J calls and clone size come from that table; D and trimming were worked out from the DNA. Counted here are 250,000 to 300,000 clones, 85% to 90% occurring once; the ten biggest clones make up approximately 2%. Unmatched junction bases numbered 2, after V lost 0 bases and J lost 6 bases. The CDR3 totals 14 residues.

The receptor's source is a woman aged 60-75 years in a cohort exposed to, infected with or recovered from COVID-19 (not recorded which). V is TRBV23-1 and J is TRBJ1-2; TRBD1 aligns across 9 bases. TRBV23-1 belongs to the ORF category, with a function that is uncertain. The specimen sequenced was PBMCs or T cells enriched from blood (not recorded which). For the CDR3, the DNA is TGCGCCAGCAGTCAATCAAGGACAGGGGATGGCTACACCTTC. Translation: CASSQSRTGDGYTF.